A single sample is the source of the 25 T cell receptor beta chains below, sequenced in a study of blood T cell repertoires in COVID-19. The assay was immunoSEQ multiplex PCR, and TCRdb's table has in-frame clones only and misses some. The table includes 400,000 or so clones, approximately 86% detected once. Sequenced sample: peripheral blood. Receptors originate from a human donor in a cohort sampled during active COVID-19.

The chain recombines TRBV2 with TRBJ2-5; 7 positions agree with TRBD1. Trimming cost V 3 bases and J 3 bases; bases outside gene matches: 1. The germline V gene has CDR1 SNHLY and CDR2 FYNNEI. This CDR3 contains 13 residues. Here the CDR3 reads CASSEQGEETQYF. The DNA of the CDR3 is TGTGCCAGCAGTGAGCAGGGGGAAGAGACCCAGTACTTC.

The V and J genes are TRBV7-9 and TRBJ2-7; maybe TRBD2 (5 bases). V was cut by 1 base and J by 7 bases, with 11 bases left in between. The CDR3 consists of 13 residues. From germline, CDR1 is SEHNR and CDR2 FQNEAQ (reference sequence). The CDR3 coding sequence is TGTGCCAGCAGCTTAGAACGGAGGTCAGAGCAGTACTTC. Translation gives CASSLERRSEQYF. The full variable domain, rest sourced from reference TRBV7-9 and TRBJ2-7, is DTGVSQNPRHKITKRGQNVTFRCDPISEHNRLYWYRQTLGQGPEFLTYFQNEAQLEKSRLLSDRFSAERPKGSFSTLEIQRTEQGDSAMYLCASSLERRSEQYFGPGTRLTVT.

The chain links TRBV2 to TRBJ1-2, with D possibly TRBD1 on 5 matching bases. Germline CDR1 is SNHLY and CDR2 is FYNNEI. The CDR3 runs 15 residues. Trimming shortened V by 6 bases and J by 5 bases, and 19 bases separated the two germline ends. The CDR3 sequence: CASSDHIETVYGYTF. CDR3 in DNA: TGTGCCAGCAGCGATCACATCGAGACAGTGTATGGCTACACCTTC. Drawing the rest from reference TRBV2 and TRBJ1-2, the complete variable domain is EPEVTQTPSHQVTQMGQEVILRCVPISNHLYFYWYRQILGQKVEFLVSFYNNEISEKSEIFDDQFSVERPDGSNFTLKIRSTKLEDSAMYFCASSDHIETVYGYTFGSGTRLTVV.

In its sample, this clone was seen many times. J is TRBJ2-2 and V is TRBV7-9, with D maybe TRBD2 (5 bases). Per the germline V gene, CDR1 is SEHNR and CDR2 is FQNEAQ (reference sequence). The CDR3 is made up of 12 amino acids. Trimming removed 11 bases from V and 1 base from J, with 8 bases in between. The CDR3 DNA reads as TGTGCCCCTGAGGGGAACACCGGGGAGCTGTTTTTT. Translation: CAPEGNTGELFF.

The chain's CDR3 is CSADRPYEQYF. The CDR3 nucleotides are TGCAGCGCAGACAGACCCTACGAGCAGTACTTC. The J gene is TRBJ2-7, the V gene TRBV20-1, with D perhaps matching TRBD1 (5 bases). Germline-derived CDR1 and CDR2 are DFQATT and SNEGSKA (reference sequence). This CDR3 comprises 11 residues.

J is TRBJ2-5 and V is TRBV5-1, with a weak D call TRBD2 (5 bases). Trimming pared 1 base from V and 2 bases from J, leaving 9 bases between. The CDR3 has 14 amino acids. Germline lookup yields CDR1 SGHRS and CDR2 YFSETQ. The CDR3 spells CASSLSAGQETQYF. Written as DNA, the CDR3 is TGCGCCAGCAGCTTGTCTGCGGGTCAAGAGACCCAGTACTTC.

This chain's CDR3 is CASAPYRDFGAYTF. CDR3 in DNA: TGTGCCAGCGCCCCCTACCGGGACTTCGGGGCCTACACCTTC. The chain employs TRBV6-5 and TRBJ1-2; a weak D match, TRBD1 (5 bases). With 8 bases removed from V and 10 bases from J, the gap between germline ends came to 23 bases. The CDR3 has 14 amino acids. Per the germline V gene, CDR1 is MNHEY and CDR2 is SVGAGI.

J is TRBJ2-7 and V is TRBV5-6; no clear D gene. This CDR3 has 14 residues. Trimming shortened V by 6 bases and J by 4 bases, and 17 bases separated the two germline ends. Germline V CDR1 and CDR2: SGHDT, YYEEEE. The CDR3 sequence: CASTSSARIYEQYF. DNA of the CDR3: TGTGCCAGCACCTCGTCAGCGAGGATTTACGAGCAGTACTTC.

V is TRBV2 and J is TRBJ2-1, with no clear D. With 3 bases removed from V and 13 bases from J, the gap between germline ends came to 10 bases. There are 11 residues in the CDR3. Germline CDR1 and CDR2: SNHLY and FYNNEI. Written as DNA, the CDR3 is TGTGCCAGCAGTGATGAATCTAGACAGTTCTTC. Its protein is CASSDESRQFF.

This clone was detected only once. The chain recombines TRBV6-6 with TRBJ2-7; 9 nucleotides align to TRBD2. With 5 bases clipped from V and 6 bases from J, the junction kept 8 bases outside the gene matches. Germline CDR1 is MNHNY and CDR2 is SVGAGI (reference sequence). The CDR3 is made up of 14 amino acids. CDR3 nucleotide sequence: TGTGCCAGCAGTCTCCGGGCGGGGGGGCGCGAGCAGTACTTC. It encodes CASSLRAGGREQYF.

As for this clone: Other DNA sequences of this sample code for an identical CDR3. The CDR3: CASSSSGGTEAFF. The CDR3 nucleotides are TGTGCCAGCAGCTCCTCAGGGGGCACTGAAGCTTTCTTT. The rearrangement links TRBV7-3 to TRBJ1-1; 7 bases fit TRBD1. This CDR3 is built from 13 residues. The germline gives CDR1 SGHTA, CDR2 FQGTGA. J was trimmed by 4 bases and V by 4 bases; bases with no gene match: 3.

The genes are TRBV5-1 and TRBJ1-3, with 7 bases matching TRBD1. Per germline, CDR1 SGHRS and CDR2 YFSETQ. J was trimmed by 0 bases and V by 2 bases; bases with no gene match: 2. The CDR3 covers 15 residues. In nucleotides, the CDR3 is TGCGCCAGCAGCTTCGGGACAGTCTCTGGAAACACCATATATTTT. It yields the protein CASSFGTVSGNTIYF.

As for this clone: At the DNA level, this CDR3 is encoded by other sequences in the same sample as well. The chain carries TRBV29-1 and TRBJ2-7; 11 nucleotides line up with TRBD2. CDR1 SQVTM and CDR2 ANQGSEA come from the germline V gene. The CDR3 extends over 13 amino acids. V dropped 4 bases and J dropped 3; count of bases not matched to a gene: 2. In DNA, the CDR3 is TGCAGCGTTGCAGGACTAGCGGGCTACGAGCAGTACTTC. Its translation: CSVAGLAGYEQYF.

The V and J genes are TRBV27 and TRBJ2-7; tentatively, D is TRBD1 (6 bases). Trimming cost V 2 bases and J 3 bases, with 14 bases left between them. This CDR3 comprises 15 residues. Germline V gene data show CDR1 as MNHEY and CDR2 as SMNVEV (reference sequence). CDR3 region: CASSLRRQGNYEQYF. Written as DNA, the CDR3 is TGTGCCAGCAGTTTAAGGCGGCAGGGGAACTACGAGCAGTACTTC.

This clone was observed once. This chain connects TRBV18 to TRBJ1-5; TRBD1 matches 7 bases. Germline V gives CDR1 KGHSH, CDR2 LQKENI. J gave up 1 base and V 3 bases, and 6 bases lay outside the gene matches. The CDR3 loop spans 16 amino acids. Written as DNA, the CDR3 is TGTGCCAGCTCACCCGGGGACAGTGAGAGCAATCAGCCCCAGCATTTT. Amino acids: CASSPGDSESNQPQHF.

The genes are TRBV5-1 and TRBJ2-2, with 9 bases matching TRBD2. The ends lost 0 bases at V and 0 bases at J; junction bases unmatched: 3. This CDR3 is 17 amino acids long. The germline CDR1 and CDR2 sequences are SGHRS and YFSETQ. In nucleotides, the CDR3 is TGCGCCAGCAGCTTGGGACTAGCGGTTACGAACACCGGGGAGCTGTTTTTT. Translated, it gives CASSLGLAVTNTGELFF.

This sequence joins TRBV5-1 and TRBJ1-2; 7 bases map to TRBD1. In germline, CDR1 is SGHRS, CDR2 YFSETQ. The CDR3 contains 15 residues. V lost 1 base to trimming and J lost 3 bases; unmatched junction nucleotides: 6. The CDR3 here is CASSLRQGEYYGYTF. The CDR3 region has the DNA TGCGCCAGCAGCTTGCGTCAGGGGGAATACTATGGCTACACCTTC.

The chain couples TRBV5-8 to TRBJ1-6; D is uncertain. Trimming left V 7 bases short and J 10 bases short, with 18 bases between. The CDR3 contains 14 residues. Germline V gene lookup returns CDR1 SGHTS and CDR2 YDEGEE. The DNA of the CDR3 is TGTGCCAGCGGTAACCATAGACACATCTCACCCCTCCACTTT. Residues: CASGNHRHISPLHF.

The gene calls are TRBV7-8 and TRBJ1-1; 7 bases are shared with TRBD1. The germline V gene has CDR1 SGHVS and CDR2 FQNEAQ. With 5 bases clipped from V and 6 bases from J, the junction kept 15 bases outside the gene matches. The CDR3 is 16 amino acids. The CDR3 loop is CASSPADRAIVAEAFF. CDR3 DNA: TGTGCCAGCAGCCCCGCCGACAGGGCTATAGTCGCTGAAGCTTTCTTT.

The chain carries TRBV6-9 and TRBJ1-1, with a possible D match to TRBD1 (5 bases). The V gene lost 3 bases and the J gene lost 1 base, with 9 bases spanning the gap. The CDR3 has 14 residues. From germline, CDR1 is MNHGY and CDR2 SVAAGI. CDR3 nucleotides: TGTGCCAGCAGTTACGACGGACAGAACACTGAAGCTTTCTTT. Translation: CASSYDGQNTEAFF.

The chain employs TRBV7-3 and TRBJ2-3, with a weak D call TRBD1 (5 bases). The CDR3 covers 15 residues. The germline V gene has CDR1 SGHTA and CDR2 FQGTGA. Trimming cost V 2 bases and J 1 base, with 10 bases left between them. CDR3 DNA: TGTGCCAGCAGCTTAGGGGCGTTTGGCACAGATACGCAGTATTTT. As protein: CASSLGAFGTDTQYF. Supplemented by reference TRBV7-3 and TRBJ2-3, the full variable domain reads GAGVSQTPSNKVTEKGKYVELRCDPISGHTALYWYRQSLGQGPEFLIYFQGTGAADDSGLPNDRFFAVRPEGSVSTLKIQRTERGDSAVYLCASSLGAFGTDTQYFGPGTRLTVL.

Here the CDR3 reads CASRRLAGGGNEQFF. CDR3 nucleotides: TGTGCCAGCAGACGACTAGCGGGGGGGGGCAATGAGCAGTTCTTC. This chain connects TRBV6-4 to TRBJ2-1, with 14 bases fitting TRBD2. CDR1 MRHNA and CDR2 SNTAGT come from the germline V gene. The CDR3 runs 15 residues. The V and J ends lost 6 bases and 6 bases, in that order; junction bases with no gene match: 4.

The rearrangement joins TRBV7-3 to TRBJ2-3; D unresolved. The CDR3 is made up of 13 amino acids. Germline V gene lookup returns CDR1 SGHTA and CDR2 FQGTGA. V was pared by 5 bases and J by 3 bases, with 9 bases between. Here the CDR3 reads CASSQVRTDTQYF. CDR3 DNA sequence: TGTGCCAGCAGCCAAGTGAGGACAGATACGCAGTATTTT.

This chain joins TRBV19 and TRBJ2-3; a weak D match, TRBD2 (6 bases). Germline V CDR1 and CDR2: LNHDA, SQIVND (reference sequence). The V end was cut by 5 bases, the J end by 0 bases, with 9 bases between. CDR3 size: 14 residues. CDR3 amino acids: CASSYSGSTDTQYF. The CDR3 nucleotides are TGTGCCAGTAGTTATAGCGGAAGCACAGATACGCAGTATTTT.

This clone was counted a single time. The V call is TRBV27, the J call TRBJ2-5; D gene uncertain. V lost 0 bases to trimming and J lost 5 bases, with 10 bases between them. The germline V gene encodes CDR1 MNHEY and CDR2 SMNVEV (reference sequence). The CDR3 has 14 amino acids. CDR3 region: CASSLSPLAETQYF. The CDR3 bases are TGTGCCAGCAGTTTATCGCCCTTAGCCGAGACCCAGTACTTC.